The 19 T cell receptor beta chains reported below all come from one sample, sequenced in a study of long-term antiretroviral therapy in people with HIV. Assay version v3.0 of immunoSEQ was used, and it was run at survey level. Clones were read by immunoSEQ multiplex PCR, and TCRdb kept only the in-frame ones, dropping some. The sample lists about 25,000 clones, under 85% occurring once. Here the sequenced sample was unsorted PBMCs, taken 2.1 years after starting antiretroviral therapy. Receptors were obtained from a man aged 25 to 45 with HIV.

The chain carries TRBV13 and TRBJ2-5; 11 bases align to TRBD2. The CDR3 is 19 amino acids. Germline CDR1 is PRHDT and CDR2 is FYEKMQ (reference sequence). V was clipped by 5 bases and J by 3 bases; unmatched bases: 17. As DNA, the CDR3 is TGTGCCAGCAGCGCGGACAGCCGCCGCTTAGCGGGGGGGGAAGAGACCCAGTACTTC. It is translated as CASSADSRRLAGGEETQYF. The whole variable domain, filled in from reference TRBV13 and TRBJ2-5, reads AAGVIQSPRHLIKEKRETATLKCYPIPRHDTVYWYQQGPGQDPQFLISFYEKMQSDKGSIPDRFSAQQFSDYHSELNMSSLELGDSALYFCASSADSRRLAGGEETQYFGPGTRLLVL.

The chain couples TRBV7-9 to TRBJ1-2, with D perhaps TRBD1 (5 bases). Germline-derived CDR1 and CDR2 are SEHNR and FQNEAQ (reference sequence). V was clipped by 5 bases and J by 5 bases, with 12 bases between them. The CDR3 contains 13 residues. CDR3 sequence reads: CASSHNQGYGYTF. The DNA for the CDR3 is TGTGCCAGCAGCCATAACCAGGGATATGGCTACACCTTC.

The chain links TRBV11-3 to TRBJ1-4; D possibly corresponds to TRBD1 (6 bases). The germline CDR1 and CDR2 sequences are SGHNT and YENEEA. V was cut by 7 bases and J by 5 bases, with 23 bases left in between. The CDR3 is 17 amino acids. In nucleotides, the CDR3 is TGTGCCAGCATCTGTGGTGGGCCGGCGGGGGCAAATGAAAAACTGTTTTTT. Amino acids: CASICGGPAGANEKLFF.

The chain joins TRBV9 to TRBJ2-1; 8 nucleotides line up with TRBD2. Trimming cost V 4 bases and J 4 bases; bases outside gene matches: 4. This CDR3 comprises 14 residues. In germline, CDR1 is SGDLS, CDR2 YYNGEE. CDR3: CASSIREGYNEQFF. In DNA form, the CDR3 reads TGTGCCAGCAGCATTCGGGAGGGGTACAATGAGCAGTTCTTC.

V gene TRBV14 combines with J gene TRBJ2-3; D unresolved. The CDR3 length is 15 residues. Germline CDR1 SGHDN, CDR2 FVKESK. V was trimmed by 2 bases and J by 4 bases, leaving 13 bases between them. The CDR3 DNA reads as TGTGCCAGCAGCCAAAGGACGTCGCGCGCAGATACGCAGTATTTT. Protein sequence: CASSQRTSRADTQYF.

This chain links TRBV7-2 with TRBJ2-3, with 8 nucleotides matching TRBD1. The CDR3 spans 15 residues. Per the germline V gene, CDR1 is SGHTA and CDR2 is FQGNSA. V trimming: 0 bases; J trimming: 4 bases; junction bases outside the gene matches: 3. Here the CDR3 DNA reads TGTGCCAGCAGCTTAGCGGCCAGGGGGCCAGATACGCAGTATTTT. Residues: CASSLAARGPDTQYF.

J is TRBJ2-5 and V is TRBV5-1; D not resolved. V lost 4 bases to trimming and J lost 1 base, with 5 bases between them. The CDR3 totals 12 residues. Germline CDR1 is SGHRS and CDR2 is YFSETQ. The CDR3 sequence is CASSPSQETQYF. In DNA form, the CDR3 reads TGCGCCAGCAGCCCGTCCCAAGAGACCCAGTACTTC.

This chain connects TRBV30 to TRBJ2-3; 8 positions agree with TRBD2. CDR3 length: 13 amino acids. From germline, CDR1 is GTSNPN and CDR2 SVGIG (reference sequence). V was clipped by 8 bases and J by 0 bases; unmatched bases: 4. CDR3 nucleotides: TGTGCCCGGAAGCGGGGGAGCACAGATACGCAGTATTTT. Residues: CARKRGSTDTQYF.

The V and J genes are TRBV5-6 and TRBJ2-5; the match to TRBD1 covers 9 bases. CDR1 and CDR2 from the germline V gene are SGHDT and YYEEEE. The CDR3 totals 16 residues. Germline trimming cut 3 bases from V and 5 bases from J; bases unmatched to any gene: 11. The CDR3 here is CASSWLGGQGFETQYF. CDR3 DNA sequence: TGTGCCAGCAGCTGGCTTGGGGGACAGGGTTTTGAGACCCAGTACTTC.

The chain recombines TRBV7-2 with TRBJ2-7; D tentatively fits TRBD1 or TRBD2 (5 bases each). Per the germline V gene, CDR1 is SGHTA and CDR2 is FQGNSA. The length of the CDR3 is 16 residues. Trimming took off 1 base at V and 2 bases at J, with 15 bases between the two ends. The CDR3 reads CASSLVGDPGPYEQYF. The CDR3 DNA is TGTGCCAGCAGCTTAGTGGGGGACCCCGGGCCCTACGAGCAGTACTTC.

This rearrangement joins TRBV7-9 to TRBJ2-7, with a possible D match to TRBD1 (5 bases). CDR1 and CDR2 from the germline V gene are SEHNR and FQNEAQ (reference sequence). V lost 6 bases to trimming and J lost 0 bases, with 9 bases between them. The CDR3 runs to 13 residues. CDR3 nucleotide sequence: TGTGCCAGCAGAACAGGTCCCTCCTACGAGCAGTACTTC. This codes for CASRTGPSYEQYF.

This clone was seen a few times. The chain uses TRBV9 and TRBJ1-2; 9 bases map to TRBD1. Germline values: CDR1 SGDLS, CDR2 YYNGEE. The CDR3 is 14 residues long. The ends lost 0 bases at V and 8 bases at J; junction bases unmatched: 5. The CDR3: CASSVAAQGAGYTF. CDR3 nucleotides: TGTGCCAGCAGCGTAGCCGCACAGGGGGCGGGCTACACCTTC.

The CDR3 loop is CASNPPGISSYNEQFF. CDR3 nucleotides: TGTGCCAGCAACCCCCCTGGTATTAGTTCCTACAATGAGCAGTTCTTC. The chain joins TRBV13 to TRBJ2-1, with D unresolved. CDR3 size: 16 residues. Germline V CDR1 and CDR2: PRHDT, FYEKMQ (reference sequence). Trimming removed 7 bases at V and 1 base at J, with 17 bases between. Full variable domain (remainder filled in from reference TRBV13 and TRBJ2-1): AAGVIQSPRHLIKEKRETATLKCYPIPRHDTVYWYQQGPGQDPQFLISFYEKMQSDKGSIPDRFSAQQFSDYHSELNMSSLELGDSALYFCASNPPGISSYNEQFFGPGTRLTVL.

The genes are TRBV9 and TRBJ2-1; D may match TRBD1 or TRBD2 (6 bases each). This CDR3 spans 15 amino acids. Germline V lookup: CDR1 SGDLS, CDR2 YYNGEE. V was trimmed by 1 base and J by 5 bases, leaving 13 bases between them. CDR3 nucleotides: TGTGCCAGCAGCGTAATGGGGGGCTCGGACAATGAGCAGTTCTTC. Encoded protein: CASSVMGGSDNEQFF.

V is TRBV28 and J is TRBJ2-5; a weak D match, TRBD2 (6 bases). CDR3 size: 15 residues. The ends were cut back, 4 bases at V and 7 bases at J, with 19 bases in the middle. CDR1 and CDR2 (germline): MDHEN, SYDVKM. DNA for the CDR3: TGTGCCAGCAGTTCCGGGACTCACCCACTTGGGACCCAGTACTTC. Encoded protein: CASSSGTHPLGTQYF.

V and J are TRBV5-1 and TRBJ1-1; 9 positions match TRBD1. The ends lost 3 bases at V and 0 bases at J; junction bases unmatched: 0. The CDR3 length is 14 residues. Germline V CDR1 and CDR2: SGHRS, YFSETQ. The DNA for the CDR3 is TGCGCCAGCAGCTGGGACAGGGTGAACACTGAAGCTTTCTTT. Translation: CASSWDRVNTEAFF.

CDR3 in DNA: TGTGCCAGTAGTATAGGTGTCGACAGGGCGGTGCCGCCCCAGCATTTT. This encodes CASSIGVDRAVPPQHF. The chain has TRBV19 and TRBJ1-5; 7 bases are a match to TRBD1. Germline V gives CDR1 LNHDA, CDR2 SQIVND (reference sequence). The CDR3 runs to 16 residues. The J segment lost 9 bases and the V segment lost 1 base, leaving 12 bases of the junction unmatched.

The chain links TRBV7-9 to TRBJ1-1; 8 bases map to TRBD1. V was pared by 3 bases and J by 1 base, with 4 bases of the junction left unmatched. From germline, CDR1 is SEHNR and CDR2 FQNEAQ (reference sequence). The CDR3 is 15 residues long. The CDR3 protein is CASSFRTGRNTEAFF. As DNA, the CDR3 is TGTGCCAGCAGCTTCCGGACAGGGAGGAACACTGAAGCTTTCTTT.

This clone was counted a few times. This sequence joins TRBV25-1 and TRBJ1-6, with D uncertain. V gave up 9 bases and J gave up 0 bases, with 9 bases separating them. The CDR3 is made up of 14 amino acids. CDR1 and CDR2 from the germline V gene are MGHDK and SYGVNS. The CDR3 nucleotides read TGTGCCAGTATGGGGAGCTCCTATAATTCACCCCTCCACTTT. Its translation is CASMGSSYNSPLHF.